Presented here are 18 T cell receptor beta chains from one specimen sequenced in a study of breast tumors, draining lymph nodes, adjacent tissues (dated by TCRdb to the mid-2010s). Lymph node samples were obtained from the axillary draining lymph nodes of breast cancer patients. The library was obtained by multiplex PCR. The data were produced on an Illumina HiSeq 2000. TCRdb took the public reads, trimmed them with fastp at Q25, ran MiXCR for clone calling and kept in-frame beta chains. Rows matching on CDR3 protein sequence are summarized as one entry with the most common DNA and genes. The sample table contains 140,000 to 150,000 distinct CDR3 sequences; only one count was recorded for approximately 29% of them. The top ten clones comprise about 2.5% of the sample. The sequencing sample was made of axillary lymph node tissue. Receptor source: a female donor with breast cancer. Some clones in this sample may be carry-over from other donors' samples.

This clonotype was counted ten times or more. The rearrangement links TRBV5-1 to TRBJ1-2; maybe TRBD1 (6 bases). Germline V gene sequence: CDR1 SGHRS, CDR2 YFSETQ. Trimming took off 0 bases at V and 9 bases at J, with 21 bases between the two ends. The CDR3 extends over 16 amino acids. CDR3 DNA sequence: TGCGCCAGCAGCTTGGCCTTGGGGGCCGACGTCGAGAGCTACACCTTC. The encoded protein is CASSLALGADVESYTF.

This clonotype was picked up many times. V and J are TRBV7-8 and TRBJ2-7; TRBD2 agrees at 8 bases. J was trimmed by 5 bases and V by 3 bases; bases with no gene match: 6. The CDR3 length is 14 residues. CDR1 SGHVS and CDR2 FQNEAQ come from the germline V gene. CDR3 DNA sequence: TGTGCCAGCAGCTTCTCTCCGGGGGGGCACGAGCAGTACGTC. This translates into CASSFSPGGHEQYV.

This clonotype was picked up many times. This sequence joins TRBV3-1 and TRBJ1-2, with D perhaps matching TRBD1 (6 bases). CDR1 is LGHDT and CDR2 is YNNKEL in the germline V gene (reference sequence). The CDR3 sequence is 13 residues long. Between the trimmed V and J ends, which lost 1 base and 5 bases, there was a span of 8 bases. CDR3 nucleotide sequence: TGTGCCAGCAGCCAAGGGACAGTTTATGGCTACACCTTC. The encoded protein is CASSQGTVYGYTF.

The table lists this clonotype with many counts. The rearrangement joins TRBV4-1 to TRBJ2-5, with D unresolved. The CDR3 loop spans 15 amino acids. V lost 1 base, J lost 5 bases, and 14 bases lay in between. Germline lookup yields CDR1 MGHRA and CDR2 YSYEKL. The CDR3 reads CASSQAMRFRETQYF. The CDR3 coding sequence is TGCGCCAGCAGCCAAGCGATGCGCTTTCGGGAGACCCAGTACTTC.

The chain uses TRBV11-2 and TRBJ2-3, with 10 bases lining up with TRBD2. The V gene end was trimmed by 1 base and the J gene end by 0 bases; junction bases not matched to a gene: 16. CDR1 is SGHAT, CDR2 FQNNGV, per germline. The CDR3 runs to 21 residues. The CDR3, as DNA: TGTGCCAGCAGCTTAGGAGACGGCATGGGACTAGCGTTTGGTAGCACAGATACGCAGTATTTT. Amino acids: CASSLGDGMGLAFGSTDTQYF.

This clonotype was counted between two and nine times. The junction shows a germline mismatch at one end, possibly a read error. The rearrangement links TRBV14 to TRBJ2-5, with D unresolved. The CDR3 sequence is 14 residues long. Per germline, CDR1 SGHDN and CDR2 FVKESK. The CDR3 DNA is TGTGCCAGCGGCCTCGGGCTCTACCAAGAGACCCAGTCCTTC. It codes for CASGLGLYQETQSF.

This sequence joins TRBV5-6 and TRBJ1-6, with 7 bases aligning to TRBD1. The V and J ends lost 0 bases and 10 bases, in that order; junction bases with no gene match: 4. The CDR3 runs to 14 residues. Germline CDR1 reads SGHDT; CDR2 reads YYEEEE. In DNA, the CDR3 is TGTGCCAGCAGCTTGGGCGGGGGACAGTCACCCCTCCACTTT. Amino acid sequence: CASSLGGGQSPLHF.

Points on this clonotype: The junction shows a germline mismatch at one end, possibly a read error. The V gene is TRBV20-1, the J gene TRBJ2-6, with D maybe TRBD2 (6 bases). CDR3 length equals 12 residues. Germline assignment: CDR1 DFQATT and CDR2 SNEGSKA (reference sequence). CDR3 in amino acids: CSARLGPGTEAF. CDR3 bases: TGCAGTGCTAGACTGGGGCCGGGGACTGAAGCTTTC.

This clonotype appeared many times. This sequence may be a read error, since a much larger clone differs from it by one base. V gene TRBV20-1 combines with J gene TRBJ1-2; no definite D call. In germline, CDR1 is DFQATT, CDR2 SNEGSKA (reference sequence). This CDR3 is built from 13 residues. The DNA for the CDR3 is TGCAGTGCTTCACCGTCGGGGTTGTATGCCTACACCTTC. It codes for CSASPSGLYAYTF.

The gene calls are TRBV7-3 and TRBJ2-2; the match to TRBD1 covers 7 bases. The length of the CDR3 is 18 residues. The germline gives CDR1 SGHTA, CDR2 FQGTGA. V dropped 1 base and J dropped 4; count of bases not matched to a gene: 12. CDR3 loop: CASSLRGKGAYGTGELFF. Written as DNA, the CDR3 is TGTGCCAGCAGCTTAAGGGGGAAGGGGGCCTACGGCACCGGGGAGCTGTTTTTT.

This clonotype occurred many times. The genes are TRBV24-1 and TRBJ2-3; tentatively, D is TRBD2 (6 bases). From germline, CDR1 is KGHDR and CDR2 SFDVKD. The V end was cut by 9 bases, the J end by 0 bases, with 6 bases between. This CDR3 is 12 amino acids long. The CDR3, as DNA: TGTGCCACCCGGGGGAGCACAGATACGCAGTATTTT. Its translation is CATRGSTDTQYF.

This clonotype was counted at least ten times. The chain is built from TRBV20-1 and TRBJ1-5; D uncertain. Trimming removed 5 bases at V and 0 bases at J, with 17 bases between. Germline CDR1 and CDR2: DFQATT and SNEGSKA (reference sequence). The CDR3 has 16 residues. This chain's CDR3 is CSALNTQRNSNQPQHF. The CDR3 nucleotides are TGCAGTGCTCTCAATACCCAGAGAAATAGCAATCAGCCCCAGCATTTT.

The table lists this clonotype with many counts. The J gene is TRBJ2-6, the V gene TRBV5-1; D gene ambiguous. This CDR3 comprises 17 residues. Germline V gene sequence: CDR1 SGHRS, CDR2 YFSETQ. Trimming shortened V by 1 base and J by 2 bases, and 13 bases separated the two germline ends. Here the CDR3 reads CASSLYQVAAGANVLTF. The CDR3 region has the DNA TGCGCCAGCAGCTTGTACCAGGTAGCAGCTGGGGCCAACGTCCTGACTTTC.

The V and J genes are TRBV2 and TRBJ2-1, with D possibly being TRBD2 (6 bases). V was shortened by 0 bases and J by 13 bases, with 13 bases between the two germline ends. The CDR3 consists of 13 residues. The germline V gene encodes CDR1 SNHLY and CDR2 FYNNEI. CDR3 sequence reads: CASSEAVRTKQFF. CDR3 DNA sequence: TGTGCCAGCAGTGAAGCGGTCCGGACTAAACAGTTCTTC.

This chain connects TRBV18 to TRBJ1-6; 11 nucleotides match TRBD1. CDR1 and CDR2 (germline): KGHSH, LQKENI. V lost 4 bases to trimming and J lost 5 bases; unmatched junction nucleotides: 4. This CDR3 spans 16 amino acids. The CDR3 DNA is TGTGCCAGCTCACAGGGACAGGGGGGGGATAATTCACCCCTCCACTTT. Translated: CASSQGQGGDNSPLHF.

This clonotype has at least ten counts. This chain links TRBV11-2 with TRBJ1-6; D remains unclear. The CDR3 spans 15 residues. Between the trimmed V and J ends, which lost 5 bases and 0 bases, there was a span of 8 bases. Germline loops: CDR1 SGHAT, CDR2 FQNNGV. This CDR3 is CASSPQSSYNSPLHF. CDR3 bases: TGTGCCAGCAGCCCACAGAGCTCCTATAATTCACCCCTCCACTTT.

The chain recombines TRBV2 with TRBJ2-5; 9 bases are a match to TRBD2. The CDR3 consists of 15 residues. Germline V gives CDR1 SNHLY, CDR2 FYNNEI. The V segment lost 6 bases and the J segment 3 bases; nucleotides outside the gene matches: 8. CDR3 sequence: CASSAIQRGEETQYF. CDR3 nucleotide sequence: TGTGCCAGCAGCGCAATCCAGCGGGGGGAAGAGACCCAGTACTTC.

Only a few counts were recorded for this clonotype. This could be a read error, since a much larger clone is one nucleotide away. CDR3 in DNA: TGTGCCACCCAGCGGGCGCGAGACTATGGCTACACCTTC. The encoded protein is CATQRARDYGYTF. The chain couples TRBV6-6 to TRBJ1-2, with D uncertain. Germline loops: CDR1 MNHNY, CDR2 SVGAGI (reference sequence). With 10 bases removed from V and 3 bases from J, the gap between germline ends came to 15 bases. The CDR3 contains 13 residues.